Listed below are T cell receptor beta chains from one sample, sequenced in a study of circulating and synovial CD4+ cells in juvenile arthritis. The data were produced by immunoSEQ multiplex PCR, yet TCRdb's version contains in-frame clones alone and is incomplete. Found here are about 34,000 clones, over 95% of them singletons; the top ten hold 0.15% to 0.2%. The sequenced sample was CD4+ T cells from blood. The source of these receptors is a human donor with juvenile idiopathic arthritis. The conserved cysteine and the conserved F or W are not part of the CDR3 here. Fields, in order: CDR3 protein, V gene, J gene.

ASSAKRTGTGYEQY	TRBV19	TRBJ2-7
ASSVTGTTRTDTQY	TRBV5-1	TRBJ2-3
ASSLDSGNEQF	TRBV7-9	TRBJ2-1
ASSSMAGLAGVFYEQY	TRBV5-4	TRBJ2-7
ASSGLSRGGRNQPQH	TRBV27	TRBJ1-5
AWSVRGPAEQY	TRBV30	TRBJ2-7
ASSLGTGGYNEQF	TRBV28	TRBJ2-1
ASSLTGLNTGELF	TRBV5-1	TRBJ2-2
SGGGRESGYT	TRBV29-1	TRBJ1-2
ASSWYSGVGEKLF	TRBV6-5	TRBJ1-4
ASSVDPTYEQY	TRBV9	TRBJ2-7
ASRPGGGSSYEQY	TRBV5-4	-
ASTGPGQGNEKLF	TRBV6-6	TRBJ1-4
ASSPLASGSIYEQY	TRBV18	TRBJ2-7